The rows below give T cell receptor beta chains drawn from one sample of a study of early T cells in non-severe SARS-CoV-2 infection. Each CDR3 protein gets one entry after TCRdb re-called the 5' RACE reads with MiXCR. The sample lists around 47,000 distinct CDR3 sequences; about 11% were seen once. Sequences were obtained from whole blood. The receptors here all came from an adult who was a healthcare worker with PCR-confirmed SARS-CoV-2 infection or an uninfected control (not recorded which). Each CDR3 is given with its conserved first and last residue. Fields, in order: J gene, clone size, D gene, V gene, CDR3 protein, CDR3 DNA. A D gene is named only where the DNA matches it firmly. Size values are once, few and many counts, or a class for expanded clones, and some rows have none.

J gene: TRBJ2-7; clone size: few; D gene: -; V gene: TRBV21-1; CDR3 protein: CASSSYCEQYF; CDR3 DNA: TGTGCCAGCAGCAGCTACTGCGAGCAGTACTTC
J gene: TRBJ2-2; clone size: many; D gene: TRBD2; V gene: TRBV7-2; CDR3 protein: CASSTSSGNTGELFF; CDR3 DNA: TGTGCCAGCAGCACATCTAGCGGGAACACCGGGGAGCTGTTTTTT
J gene: TRBJ2-7; clone size: many; D gene: -; V gene: TRBV5-5; CDR3 protein: CASSFRPEGSYEQYF; CDR3 DNA: TGTGCCAGCAGCTTTCGCCCCGAGGGATCCTACGAGCAGTACTTC
J gene: TRBJ2-7; clone size: many; D gene: -; V gene: TRBV25-1; CDR3 protein: CASSEYGTIYEQYF; CDR3 DNA: TGTGCCAGCAGTGAATATGGCACCATCTACGAGCAGTACTTC
J gene: TRBJ2-1; clone size: many; D gene: TRBD2; V gene: TRBV11-2; CDR3 protein: CASRAGREAEQFF; CDR3 DNA: TGTGCCAGCCGCGCTGGGCGGGAGGCTGAGCAGTTCTTC
J gene: TRBJ1-3; clone size: few; D gene: -; V gene: TRBV2; CDR3 protein: CASSTKGPDSGNTIYF; CDR3 DNA: TGTGCCAGCAGCACAAAGGGGCCAGACTCTGGAAACACCATATATTTT
J gene: TRBJ1-6; clone size: -; D gene: -; V gene: TRBV7-3; CDR3 protein: CASSPGLSNSPLHF; CDR3 DNA: TGTGCCAGCAGCCCGGGACTTTCTAATTCACCCCTCCACTTT
J gene: TRBJ1-2; clone size: few; D gene: TRBD1; V gene: TRBV19; CDR3 protein: CASNRGIYYGYTF; CDR3 DNA: TGTGCCAGTAACAGGGGGATTTACTATGGCTACACCTTC
J gene: TRBJ2-5; clone size: many; D gene: -; V gene: TRBV5-1; CDR3 protein: CASSEGVQETQYF; CDR3 DNA: TGCGCCAGCAGTGAAGGGGTCCAAGAGACCCAGTACTTC
J gene: TRBJ1-1; clone size: few; D gene: -; V gene: TRBV6-5; CDR3 protein: CASSSSDRTTEAFF; CDR3 DNA: TGTGCCAGCAGTTCCTCGGACCGAACCACTGAAGCTTTCTTT
J gene: TRBJ1-1; clone size: few; D gene: TRBD1; V gene: TRBV6-5; CDR3 protein: CASSSPGDRGANTEAFF; CDR3 DNA: TGTGCCAGCAGTTCCCCTGGGGACAGGGGGGCGAACACTGAAGCTTTCTTT
J gene: TRBJ2-2; clone size: -; D gene: -; V gene: TRBV13; CDR3 protein: CASSLWLAANTGELFF; CDR3 DNA: TGTGCCAGCAGCTTATGGCTAGCAGCGAACACCGGGGAGCTGTTTTTT
J gene: TRBJ2-4; clone size: few; D gene: -; V gene: TRBV6-6; CDR3 protein: CASSSGLSVKNIQYF; CDR3 DNA: TGTGCCAGCAGTTCCGGGCTGTCAGTCAAAAACATTCAGTACTTC
J gene: TRBJ2-1; clone size: many; D gene: -; V gene: TRBV6-2/TRBV6-3; CDR3 protein: CASSYSWDEQFF; CDR3 DNA: TGTGCCAGCAGTTACTCGTGGGATGAGCAGTTCTTC
J gene: TRBJ2-5; clone size: -; D gene: TRBD1; V gene: TRBV5-1; CDR3 protein: CASSLGQGETQYF; CDR3 DNA: TGCGCCAGCAGCTTGGGACAGGGTGAGACCCAGTACTTC
J gene: TRBJ1-1; clone size: few; D gene: -; V gene: TRBV9; CDR3 protein: CASSASLGDTEAFF; CDR3 DNA: TGTGCCAGCAGCGCGAGTTTGGGGGACACTGAAGCTTTCTTT
J gene: TRBJ2-7; clone size: many; D gene: -; V gene: TRBV27; CDR3 protein: CATQPALTDASYEQYF; CDR3 DNA: TGTGCCACCCAGCCGGCCCTTACGGACGCCTCCTACGAGCAGTACTTC
J gene: TRBJ2-1; clone size: -; D gene: -; V gene: TRBV10-3; CDR3 protein: CAISDRGDEQFF; CDR3 DNA: TGTGCCATCAGTGACAGGGGGGATGAGCAGTTCTTC
J gene: TRBJ1-5; clone size: many; D gene: TRBD1; V gene: TRBV10-3; CDR3 protein: CAIRGTGEGNQPQHF; CDR3 DNA: TGTGCCATCAGGGGGACAGGGGAGGGCAATCAGCCCCAGCATTTT
J gene: TRBJ2-5; clone size: many; D gene: -; V gene: TRBV6-5; CDR3 protein: CASSYSIAYMQTQYF; CDR3 DNA: TGTGCCAGCAGTTACTCGATAGCATATATGCAGACCCAGTACTTC
J gene: TRBJ1-5; clone size: many; D gene: -; V gene: TRBV2; CDR3 protein: CASSGGGQLNQPQHF; CDR3 DNA: TGTGCCAGCAGTGGGGGTGGACAGCTCAATCAGCCCCAGCATTTT
J gene: TRBJ2-6; clone size: -; D gene: -; V gene: TRBV5-1; CDR3 protein: CASSLTGRVAGANVLTF; CDR3 DNA: TGCGCCAGCAGCTTGACAGGGAGGGTGGCTGGGGCCAACGTCCTGACTTTC
J gene: TRBJ2-1; clone size: few; D gene: -; V gene: TRBV28; CDR3 protein: CASSPRDNNEQFF; CDR3 DNA: TGTGCCAGCAGTCCTCGGGACAACAATGAGCAGTTCTTC
J gene: TRBJ1-1; clone size: -; D gene: -; V gene: TRBV5-1; CDR3 protein: CASSYHTEMTEAFF; CDR3 DNA: TGCGCCAGCAGCTACCACACGGAGATGACTGAAGCTTTCTTT
J gene: TRBJ2-3; clone size: once; D gene: -; V gene: TRBV28; CDR3 protein: CASTPYPGTPSRDTQYF; CDR3 DNA: TGTGCCAGCACCCCCTACCCCGGGACACCCAGCAGGGATACGCAGTATTTT
J gene: TRBJ2-1; clone size: many; D gene: -; V gene: TRBV4-1; CDR3 protein: CASSQFPWDYRERSYNEQFF; CDR3 DNA: TGCGCCAGCAGCCAATTCCCTTGGGACTACAGGGAAAGGTCCTACAATGAGCAGTTCTTC
J gene: TRBJ1-5; clone size: -; D gene: -; V gene: TRBV10-3; CDR3 protein: CAISESRGGNQPQHF; CDR3 DNA: TGTGCCATCAGTGAGTCCAGGGGAGGCAATCAGCCCCAGCATTTT
J gene: TRBJ1-5; clone size: -; D gene: -; V gene: TRBV21-1; CDR3 protein: CASSKARDRVANQPQHF; CDR3 DNA: TGTGCCAGCAGCAAAGCCCGGGACAGGGTCGCAAATCAGCCCCAGCATTTT
J gene: TRBJ2-3; clone size: many; D gene: TRBD2; V gene: TRBV29-1; CDR3 protein: CSVKGRGQYF; CDR3 DNA: TGCAGCGTTAAGGGGAGGGGGCAGTATTTT
J gene: TRBJ2-1; clone size: many; D gene: -; V gene: TRBV9; CDR3 protein: CASSGHFLSEQFF; CDR3 DNA: TGTGCCAGCAGCGGTCATTTCTTGAGTGAGCAGTTCTTC
J gene: TRBJ2-3; clone size: -; D gene: -; V gene: TRBV28; CDR3 protein: CASTGLRHTQYF; CDR3 DNA: TGTGCCAGCACTGGACTGAGACATACGCAGTATTTT
J gene: TRBJ2-7; clone size: few; D gene: TRBD2; V gene: TRBV20-1; CDR3 protein: CSARASGSYEQYF; CDR3 DNA: TGCAGTGCTCGAGCTAGCGGCTCCTACGAGCAGTACTTC
J gene: TRBJ2-1; clone size: many; D gene: TRBD1; V gene: TRBV29-1; CDR3 protein: CSVEGTGSSYNEQFF; CDR3 DNA: TGCAGCGTTGAAGGGACAGGGAGCTCCTACAATGAGCAGTTCTTC
J gene: TRBJ2-7; clone size: -; D gene: -; V gene: TRBV12-3/TRBV12-4; CDR3 protein: CASSFNPGEQYF; CDR3 DNA: TGTGCCAGCAGTTTCAACCCGGGAGAGCAGTACTTC
J gene: TRBJ2-3; clone size: once; D gene: -; V gene: TRBV29-1; CDR3 protein: CSVGPQGITDTQYF; CDR3 DNA: TGCAGCGTCGGACCCCAAGGAATCACAGATACGCAGTATTTT